This T cell receptor beta chain comes out of a study of Tregs in tolerant kidney transplant recipients. The overall study: Related graft donors supplied nonmyeloablative bone marrow transplants, and mixed chimerism was transient. The study's findings and limits: The most relevant donor-specific Treg TCRbeta repertoire apparently came from expansion with activated donor B cells. Findings come from small patient numbers and require larger validation.

Repertoires were generated with immunoSEQ multiplex PCR, while TCRdb's copy carries only in-frame clones and drops some. The repertoire holds tens of thousands of clones, about 89% seen once, with nearly 0.4% in the top ten. The CDR3 loop spans 18 amino acids. V lost 4 bases and J lost 4; bases outside the gene matches: 10. CDR1 is SGHRS, CDR2 YFSETQ, per germline. Note on this clone: Its antigen is still unknown.

Unstimulated regulatory T cells (CD4+CD25+CD127-), CD4+CD25- non-regulatory cells, CD4 and CD8 cells were FACS-sorted from thawed PBMCs. This chain links TRBV5-1 with TRBJ2-5; 16 bases align to TRBD2. The receptor's source is a human donor who received a combined kidney and bone marrow transplant. The source was CD4+ T cells from blood, collected before the transplant. The CDR3 nucleotides read TGCGCCAGCAGCCCCAGAGGGACTAGCGGGAGGGCCGTAGAGACCCAGTACTTC. It encodes CASSPRGTSGRAVETQYF.